The clone carrying this TCR beta chain was recorded a few times. What it binds is not known. Using its own MiXCR run on the 5' RACE reads, TCRdb lists one record per CDR3 protein. The table shows a few hundred thousand distinct CDR3 sequences, with approximately 9% occurring only once. The source of the sample is a study of T-cell memory formation after mild COVID-19. Whole-study findings and limits: Memory from before infection featured some responding clones, which suggests cross-reactive memory joined. Clones that got smaller from day 15 to 85 had even CD4/CD8, while clones growing later tipped toward CD4+.

The CDR3 covers 16 residues. Losses at the gene ends were 5 bases for V and 3 bases for J; bases not matched to a gene: 11. The germline V gene has CDR1 SGHTA and CDR2 FQGTGA. This chain joins TRBV7-3 and TRBJ1-1; 8 bases match TRBD1. The source of this sequence is a man aged 18-30 years who had mild COVID-19 (a few samples of this study predate the infection). Cell type and time point are not known. The sequenced sample consisted of PBMCs or a T cell subset sorted from them (not recorded which). CDR3 amino acids: CASSPRGQGADTEAFF. CDR3 in DNA: TGTGCCAGCAGCCCAAGGGGGCAGGGGGCTGACACTGAAGCTTTCTTT.